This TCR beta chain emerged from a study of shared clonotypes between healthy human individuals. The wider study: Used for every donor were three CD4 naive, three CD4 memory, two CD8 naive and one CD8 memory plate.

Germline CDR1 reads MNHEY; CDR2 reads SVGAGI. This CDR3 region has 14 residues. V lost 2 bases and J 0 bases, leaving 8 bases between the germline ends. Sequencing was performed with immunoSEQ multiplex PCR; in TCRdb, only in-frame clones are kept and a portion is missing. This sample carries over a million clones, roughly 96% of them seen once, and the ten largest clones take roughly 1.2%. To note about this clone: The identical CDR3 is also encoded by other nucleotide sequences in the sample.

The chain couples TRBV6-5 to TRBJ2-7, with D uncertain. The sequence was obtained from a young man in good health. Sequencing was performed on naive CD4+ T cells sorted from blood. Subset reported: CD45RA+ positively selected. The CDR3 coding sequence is TGTGCCAGCAGTTACGACTGGAGCTCCTACGAGCAGTACTTC. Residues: CASSYDWSSYEQYF.